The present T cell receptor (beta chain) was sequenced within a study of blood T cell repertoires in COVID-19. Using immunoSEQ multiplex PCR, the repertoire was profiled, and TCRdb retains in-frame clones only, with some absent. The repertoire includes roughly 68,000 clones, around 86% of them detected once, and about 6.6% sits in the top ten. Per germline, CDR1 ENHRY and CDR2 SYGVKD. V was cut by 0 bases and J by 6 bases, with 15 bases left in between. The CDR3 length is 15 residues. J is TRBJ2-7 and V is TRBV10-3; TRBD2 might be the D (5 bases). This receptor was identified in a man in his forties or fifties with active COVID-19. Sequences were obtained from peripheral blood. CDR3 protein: CAISESRALSAEQYF. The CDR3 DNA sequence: TGTGCCATCAGTGAGTCGAGGGCACTTAGCGCCGAGCAGTACTTC.